Listed below are T cell receptor beta chains from one sample, sequenced in a study of control samples from healthy donors and cancer patients. Profiled with immunoSEQ multiplex PCR; TCRdb holds only in-frame clones, not every one. The profile shows around 79,000 clones, roughly 93% of them singletons. The sequenced sample was PBMCs. The receptors derive from a woman aged 40 to 55 with lung cancer. CDR3s include the opening cysteine and the closing phenylalanine or tryptophan. D genes are given only for firm matches. A row's size may be missing; if present it is once, few, many or a size class.

V: TRBV29-1
D: .
J: TRBJ1-2
size: .
CDR3: CTISGSIDYGYTF
DNA: TGCACCATTTCAGGGAGTATCGACTATGGCTACACCTTC

V: TRBV7-9
D: .
J: TRBJ2-1
size: .
CDR3: CASSKSTNYNEQFF
DNA: TGTGCCAGCAGCAAAAGCACCAACTACAATGAGCAGTTCTTC

V: TRBV7-2
D: .
J: TRBJ1-1
size: .
CDR3: CASTSSSIRNTEAFF
DNA: TGTGCCAGCACCTCAAGTTCAATCCGGAACACTGAAGCTTTCTTT

V: TRBV2
D: .
J: TRBJ1-1
size: .
CDR3: CASVRDPGANTEAFF
DNA: TGTGCCAGTGTCAGGGACCCCGGGGCTAACACTGAAGCTTTCTTT

V: TRBV3-1/TRBV3-2
D: .
J: TRBJ2-2
size: .
CDR3: CASSQAGISGELFF
DNA: TGTGCCAGCAGCCAAGCAGGGATATCCGGGGAGCTGTTTTTT

V: TRBV5-6
D: .
J: TRBJ2-2
size: .
CDR3: CASSRDGRGTGELFF
DNA: TGTGCCAGCAGCCGGGACGGGCGCGGTACCGGGGAGCTGTTTTTT

V: TRBV2
D: .
J: TRBJ2-7
size: .
CDR3: CASSEVAGGASSYEQYF
DNA: TGTGCCAGCAGTGAAGTGGCTGGCGGGGCAAGCTCCTACGAGCAGTACTTC

V: TRBV5-6
D: .
J: TRBJ1-2
size: .
CDR3: CASSVSPLMTEVVYGYTF
DNA: TGTGCCAGCAGCGTATCCCCCCTTATGACAGAGGTGGTCTATGGCTACACCTTC

V: TRBV11-3
D: TRBD2
J: TRBJ2-7
size: once
CDR3: CASSLDLGTRFYEQYF
DNA: TGTGCCAGCAGCTTAGATTTGGGGACTAGGTTCTACGAGCAGTACTTC

V: TRBV4-1
D: .
J: TRBJ1-6
size: .
CDR3: CASSHREWTDPSSYNSPLHF
DNA: TGCGCCAGCAGCCACAGAGAATGGACAGACCCGAGCTCCTATAATTCACCCCTCCACTTT

V: TRBV4-1
D: .
J: TRBJ2-3
size: .
CDR3: CASSQDLTATAWTQYF
DNA: TGCGCCAGCAGCCAAGATCTCACCGCGACGGCGTGGACGCAGTATTTT

V: TRBV10-3
D: .
J: TRBJ2-7
size: .
CDR3: CASGGEVSYEQYF
DNA: TGTGCCTCAGGGGGGGAGGTATCCTACGAGCAGTACTTC

V: TRBV19
D: TRBD1
J: TRBJ2-3
size: .
CDR3: CASSILPGQGATDTQYF
DNA: TGTGCCAGTAGTATTCTTCCGGGACAGGGGGCCACAGATACGCAGTATTTT